This TCR beta chain was sequenced during a study of blood T cell repertoires in COVID-19. Per germline, CDR1 SGHAT and CDR2 FQDESV (reference sequence). The CDR3 has 13 residues. The ends were cut back, 5 bases at V and 4 bases at J, with 12 bases in the middle. Clones were sequenced by immunoSEQ multiplex PCR, and TCRdb holds only the in-frame ones, with some missing. The sample includes some 210,000 clones, roughly four fifths seen only once; the top ten take about 10%. Recovery among Cohort 3 donors was established by two negative PCRs, clearance, or symptom resolution. The chain is built from TRBV11-1 and TRBJ2-7, with D possibly matching TRBD1 (5 bases). The material sequenced was PBMCs or T cells enriched from blood (not recorded which). The sequence derives from a man between 40 and 49 years old who had recovered from COVID-19. The DNA for the CDR3 is TGTGCCAGCAGCCTTGAGACAGCTTACGAGCAGTACTTC. This sequence encodes CASSLETAYEQYF.